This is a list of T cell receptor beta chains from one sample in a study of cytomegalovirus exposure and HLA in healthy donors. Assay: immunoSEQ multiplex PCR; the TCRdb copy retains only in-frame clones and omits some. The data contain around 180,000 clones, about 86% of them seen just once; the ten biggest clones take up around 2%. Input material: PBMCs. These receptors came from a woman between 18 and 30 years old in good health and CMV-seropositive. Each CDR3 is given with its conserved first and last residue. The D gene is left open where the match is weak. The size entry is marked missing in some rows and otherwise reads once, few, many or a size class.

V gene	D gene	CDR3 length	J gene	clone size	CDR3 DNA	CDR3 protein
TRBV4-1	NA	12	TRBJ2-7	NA	TGCGCCAGCAGCTCCACTAAGTACGAGCAGTACTTC	CASSSTKYEQYF
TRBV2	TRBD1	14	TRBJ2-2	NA	TGTGCCAGCAGGGGACAGGGGGGGACCGGGGAGCTGTTTTTT	CASRGQGGTGELFF
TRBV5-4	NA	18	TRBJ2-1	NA	TGTGCCAGCAGCTTGTTCCTAGGGGGGGGACTTCCACACAATGAGCAGTTCTTC	CASSLFLGGGLPHNEQFF
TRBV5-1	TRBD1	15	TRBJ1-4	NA	TGCGCCAGCAGCTACGGACAGGCTCGAGGGGAAAAACTGTTTTTT	CASSYGQARGEKLFF
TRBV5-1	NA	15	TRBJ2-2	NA	TGCGCCAGCAGCGCGGGTGCGGCGGGGACCGGGGAGCTGTTTTTT	CASSAGAAGTGELFF
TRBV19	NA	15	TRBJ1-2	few	TGTGCCAGCCGGCCGGGGGGGCCGGGCCGGTATGGCTACACCTTC	CASRPGGPGRYGYTF
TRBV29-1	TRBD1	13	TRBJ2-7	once	TGCAGCGGCTTGACAGGGGGCAGCTACGAGCAGTACTTC	CSGLTGGSYEQYF
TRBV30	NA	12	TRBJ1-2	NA	TGTGCCTGGAGTTTCACTAACTATGGCTACACCTTC	CAWSFTNYGYTF
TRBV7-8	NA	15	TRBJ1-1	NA	TGTGCCAGCAGACTCGCCGGGGATGTGAACACTGAAGCTTTCTTT	CASRLAGDVNTEAFF
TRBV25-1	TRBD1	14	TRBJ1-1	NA	TGTGCCAGCGGAGACAGGGGGCTTGGCACTGAAGCTTTCTTT	CASGDRGLGTEAFF